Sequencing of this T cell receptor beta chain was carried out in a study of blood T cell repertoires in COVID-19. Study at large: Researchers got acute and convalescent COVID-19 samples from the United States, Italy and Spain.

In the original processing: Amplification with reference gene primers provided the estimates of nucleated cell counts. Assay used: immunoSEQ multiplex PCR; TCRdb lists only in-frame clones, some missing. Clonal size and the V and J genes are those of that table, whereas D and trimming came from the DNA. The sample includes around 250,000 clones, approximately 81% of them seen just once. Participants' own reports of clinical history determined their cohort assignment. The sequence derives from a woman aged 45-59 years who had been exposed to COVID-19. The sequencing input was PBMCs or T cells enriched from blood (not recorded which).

CDR3 in amino acids: CASSVGGLQNEQYF. CDR3 in DNA: TGTGCCAGCAGCGTAGGGGGCCTGCAAAACGAGCAGTACTTC. The gene calls are TRBV9 and TRBJ2-7; D may be TRBD1 (5 bases). The CDR3 totals 14 residues. Between the trimmed V and J ends, which lost 0 bases and 5 bases, there was a span of 12 bases. Germline loops: CDR1 SGDLS, CDR2 YYNGEE.